The clone carrying this T cell receptor (beta chain) came up many times. Antigen specificity is unknown. This specimen belongs to a study of CD8+CD57+ T cells in acquired aplastic anemia. Points from the study as a whole: Levels of CD8+ Simpson's diversity were not significantly distinct in patients versus controls.

The CDR3 spans 15 residues. J gave up 9 bases and V 1 base, and 6 bases lay outside the gene matches. CDR1 SGHVS and CDR2 FNYEAQ come from the germline V gene. The study profiled TCR beta VDJ and CDR3 using genomic DNA as template. Each CDR3 protein is one row after TCRdb ran MiXCR on the reads. This table has some 140,000 distinct CDR3 sequences, 40% to 65% appearing once. The patients chosen for sequencing had shown expansion of CD8+CD57+ cells (detected by flow cytometry). Specimen: sorted CD4+, CD8+, or CD8+CD57+ T cells (not recorded which) from PBMCs. This chain joins TRBV7-6 and TRBJ2-1; 10 bases agree with TRBD1. This receptor was identified in a human donor with aplastic anemia. The chain's CDR3 is CASSLGGQGVREQFF. CDR3 DNA sequence: TGTGCCAGCAGCTTAGGCGGACAGGGGGTACGTGAGCAGTTCTTC.